These T cell receptor beta chains were read from a single sample in a study of spatial heterogeneity in lung cancer. TCRdb re-called the 5' RACE reads with MiXCR, one entry per CDR3 protein. The data show 95,000 to 130,000 distinct CDR3 sequences, 10% to 15% seen once. This specimen consisted of PBMCs, obtained at follow-up. The receptors come from a male donor with early-stage non-small cell lung cancer. CDR3s include the opening cysteine and the closing phenylalanine or tryptophan. Each record gives: D gene, V gene, clone size, J gene, CDR3 protein, CDR3 DNA. D genes are given only for firm matches. A clone size is listed for some rows: how often the clone was seen (once, few, many), or a class if it is expanded.

D: TRBD1; V: TRBV5-6; size: NA; J: TRBJ1-6; CDR3: CASSRRTGQYSPLHF; DNA: TGTGCCAGCAGCAGACGAACGGGACAGTATTCACCCCTCCACTTT
D: NA; V: TRBV9; size: NA; J: TRBJ1-3; CDR3: CASSVASFSGNTIYF; DNA: TGTGCCAGCAGCGTAGCGAGTTTCTCTGGAAACACCATATATTTT
D: NA; V: TRBV15; size: many; J: TRBJ1-4; CDR3: CATSRESWVSANEKLFF; DNA: TGTGCCACCAGCAGAGAGAGTTGGGTCTCAGCTAATGAAAAACTGTTTTTT
D: NA; V: TRBV10-3; size: many; J: TRBJ2-5; CDR3: CAIRGSGAQETQYF; DNA: TGTGCCATCAGGGGATCGGGGGCTCAAGAGACCCAGTACTTC
D: NA; V: TRBV12-3/TRBV12-4; size: few; J: TRBJ1-4; CDR3: CASGRQNEKLFF; DNA: TGTGCCAGCGGCCGACAAAATGAAAAACTGTTTTTT
D: TRBD1; V: TRBV29-1; size: many; J: TRBJ1-2; CDR3: CSVGDRGYGYTF; DNA: TGCAGCGTTGGAGACAGGGGCTATGGCTACACCTTC
D: NA; V: TRBV6-5; size: NA; J: TRBJ1-1; CDR3: CASSMGRDFVAFF; DNA: TGTGCCAGCAGCATGGGCAGGGACTTTGTAGCTTTCTTT
D: NA; V: TRBV6-1; size: many; J: TRBJ1-3; CDR3: CASSTQGNTIYF; DNA: TGTGCCAGCAGTACACAGGGAAACACCATATATTTT
D: NA; V: TRBV10-3; size: many; J: TRBJ1-5; CDR3: CAIRGVRSEPQHF; DNA: TGTGCCATCAGGGGCGTCCGCTCGGAGCCCCAGCATTTT
D: NA; V: TRBV4-1; size: many; J: TRBJ2-1; CDR3: CASSPLGYSSYNEQFF; DNA: TGCGCCAGCAGCCCGTTGGGGTACAGCTCCTACAATGAGCAGTTCTTC
D: NA; V: TRBV6-5; size: many; J: TRBJ2-7; CDR3: CASSYSGQGYEQYF; DNA: TGTGCCAGCAGTTACTCGGGGCAGGGCTACGAGCAGTACTTC
D: NA; V: TRBV11-2; size: NA; J: TRBJ1-5; CDR3: CASSLGSMEPQHF; DNA: TGTGCCAGCAGCTTAGGAAGCATGGAGCCCCAGCATTTT
D: NA; V: TRBV3-1; size: NA; J: TRBJ2-1; CDR3: CASRGLSYNEQFF; DNA: TGTGCCAGCCGGGGATTATCCTACAATGAGCAGTTCTTC
D: NA; V: TRBV5-1; size: many; J: TRBJ1-5; CDR3: CASSLDGRNQPQHF; DNA: TGCGCCAGCAGCTTGGACGGCCGCAATCAGCCCCAGCATTTT
D: NA; V: TRBV15; size: many; J: TRBJ2-5; CDR3: CATSREQRVETQYF; DNA: TGTGCCACCAGCAGAGAGCAGAGAGTAGAGACCCAGTACTTC